The rows below give T cell receptor beta chains drawn from one sample of a study of T-cell reconstitution after alpha-beta-depleted transplantation in children. TCRdb ran MiXCR on the PCR reads and lists one entry per CDR3 protein. In the table there are just over 200,000 distinct CDR3 sequences, roughly 8.1% of which are singletons. The starting material was PBMCs, mostly from graft donor cells, obtained 360 days after TCRalphabeta/CD19-depleted stem cell transplant. The receptors come from a male patient aged 2 to 10 who had a stem cell transplant for acute myeloid leukemia, so the T cells may come from the graft donor. The CDR3 runs from the conserved cysteine through the conserved F or W. Fields, in order: J gene, D gene, V gene, CDR3 protein. The D gene is left open where the match is weak.

>TRBJ1-1|TRBD1|TRBV19
CASSTPTGGVTEAFF
>TRBJ2-1|NA|TRBV27
CASSFGRGEQFF
>TRBJ2-5|NA|TRBV10-3
CAISESAGQETQYF
>TRBJ2-3|NA|TRBV5-5
CASSLGHFTSTDTQYF
>TRBJ2-7|NA|TRBV5-6
CASSLHGGYEQYF
>TRBJ2-1|NA|TRBV7-2
CASSLTRTTGDEQFF
>TRBJ2-1|TRBD2|TRBV6-1
CASRTSGGCNEQFF
>TRBJ2-2|NA|TRBV12-3/TRBV12-4
CASTPTRGYTGELFF
>TRBJ1-5|NA|TRBV20-1
CSAQGPLDQPQHF
>TRBJ2-2|NA|TRBV5-6
CASSPQRGTGELFF
>TRBJ2-5|NA|TRBV4-1
CASSLEEGRGFQETQYF
>TRBJ2-3|TRBD2|TRBV18
CASSPETSISTDTQYF
>TRBJ1-2|TRBD1|TRBV7-8
CASSSRYRGSKGYTF
>TRBJ2-2|TRBD2|TRBV29-1
CSAGTSENTGELFF
>TRBJ2-5|TRBD1|TRBV12-3/TRBV12-4
CASNTGTGEKTQYF
>TRBJ2-4|NA|TRBV4-3
CASSQLSPGSQNIQYF
>TRBJ2-7|TRBD2|TRBV6-1
CASEHSAGGEQYF
>TRBJ2-3|NA|TRBV5-1
CASSLQGSTDTQYF
>TRBJ1-1|NA|TRBV5-4
CASSSGGENTEAFF
>TRBJ2-7|TRBD2|TRBV5-1
CASSFGTREQYF
>TRBJ2-2|TRBD2|TRBV5-1
CASSLTPGLVNTGELFF
>TRBJ2-7|NA|TRBV7-6
CASSYDSISYEQYF
>TRBJ2-1|NA|TRBV20-1
CSASLSYNEQFF
>TRBJ2-7|NA|TRBV12-3/TRBV12-4
CASSLKAGSSYEQYF
>TRBJ2-7|NA|TRBV20-1
CSASPPTDYEQYF
>TRBJ2-2|TRBD2|TRBV6-5
CASSYSGLAGGADTGELFF
>TRBJ2-7|TRBD2|TRBV12-3/TRBV12-4
CASSPRGGPAGEQYF
>TRBJ2-7|NA|TRBV20-1
CSAGSGTVEQYF
>TRBJ2-1|NA|TRBV18
CASSPKQGVNEQFF
>TRBJ2-3|TRBD2|TRBV11-3
CASSIGTSGSRDTQYF
>TRBJ2-1|TRBD1|TRBV12-3/TRBV12-4
CASTVREDRGKLEEFF
>TRBJ1-5|TRBD1|TRBV27
CASSLTRQGAVQPFSNQPQHF
>TRBJ2-1|TRBD2|TRBV13
CASSLATSSNNEQFF
>TRBJ2-1|NA|TRBV7-9
CASSPFGGRVIEQFF
>TRBJ2-1|NA|TRBV7-9
CASSLSTNPCDEQFF
>TRBJ1-1|NA|TRBV7-9
CASSLSSVLNTEAFF
>TRBJ1-5|NA|TRBV12-3/TRBV12-4
CASSQQGNQPQHF
>TRBJ1-5|TRBD1|TRBV5-5
CASRGDSLGQPQHF
>TRBJ2-3|TRBD2|TRBV20-1
CSARGLAGSDTQYF
>TRBJ2-1|TRBD2|TRBV12-3/TRBV12-4
CASSLLGLAGSYNEQFF
>TRBJ2-3|NA|TRBV29-1
CSVPGTPGHTQYF
>TRBJ2-2|NA|TRBV20-1
CSASSGQNTGELFF
>TRBJ2-1|TRBD1|TRBV12-3/TRBV12-4
CASSFTGGNEQFF
>TRBJ2-2|NA|TRBV5-1
CASSPDASNTGELFF
>TRBJ2-1|NA|TRBV16
CASSHSYNEQFF
>TRBJ2-1|TRBD2|TRBV2
CTSCSVGGLAGGPYNEQFF
>TRBJ1-1|TRBD1|TRBV12-3/TRBV12-4
CASSGGQANTEAFF
>TRBJ2-7|TRBD2|TRBV5-5
CASSLRPSGIYEQYF
>TRBJ2-5|NA|TRBV20-1
CSARDGGQETQYF
>TRBJ2-7|NA|TRBV7-2
CASSLARPAAYEQYF
>TRBJ2-5|TRBD2|TRBV20-1
CSARVGGGAKTQYF